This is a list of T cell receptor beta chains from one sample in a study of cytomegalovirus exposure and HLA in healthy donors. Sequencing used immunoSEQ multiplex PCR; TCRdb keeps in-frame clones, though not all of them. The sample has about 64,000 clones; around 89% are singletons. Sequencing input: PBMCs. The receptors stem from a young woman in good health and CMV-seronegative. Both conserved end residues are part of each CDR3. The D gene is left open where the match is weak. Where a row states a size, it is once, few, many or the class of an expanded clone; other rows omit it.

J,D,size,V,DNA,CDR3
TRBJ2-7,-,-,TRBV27,TGTGCCAGCAGAAAGGAGAACTACGAGCAGTACTTC,CASRKENYEQYF
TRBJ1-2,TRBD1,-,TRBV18,TGTGCCAGCTCCCCCGGGACAGCCTATGGCTACACCTTC,CASSPGTAYGYTF
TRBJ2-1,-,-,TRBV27,TGTGCCAGCAGTTTAGGACTGGAACACAATGAGCAGTTCTTC,CASSLGLEHNEQFF
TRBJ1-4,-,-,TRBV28,TGTGCCAGCAGGGAGAGGGGACAACTAATTGAAAAACTGTTTTTT,CASRERGQLIEKLFF
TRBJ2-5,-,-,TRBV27,TGTGCCAGCAGTGTGGGAGGGGCGCCGAGGGGGGAGACCCAGTACTTC,CASSVGGAPRGETQYF
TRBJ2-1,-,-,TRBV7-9,TGTGCCAGCAGCTTCGGACACTGCAATGCGCAGTTCTTC,CASSFGHCNAQFF
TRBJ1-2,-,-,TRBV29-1,TGCAGCGTTGACCCAGGTCCCTATGGCTACACCTTC,CSVDPGPYGYTF
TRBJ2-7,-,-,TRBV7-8,TGTGCCAGCAGCTTAGAGGGGCCAATCTACGAGCAGTACTTC,CASSLEGPIYEQYF
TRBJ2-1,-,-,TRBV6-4,TGTGCCAGCAGTGCCGGGACTGGTTCCTACAATGAGCAGTTCTTC,CASSAGTGSYNEQFF
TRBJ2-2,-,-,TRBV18,TGTGCCAGCTCACCACGTGTCATCGGGGGGAACACCGGGGAGCTGTTTTTT,CASSPRVIGGNTGELFF
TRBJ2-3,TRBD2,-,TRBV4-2,TGTGCCAGCAGCCAAGAGAGCGGGAGTGGGGAAACAGATACGCAGTATTTT,CASSQESGSGETDTQYF
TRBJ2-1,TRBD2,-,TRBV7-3,TGTGCCAGCAGCTTAGGACTAGCGGGGCAGGATGAGCAGTTCTTC,CASSLGLAGQDEQFF
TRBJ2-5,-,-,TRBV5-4,TGTGCCACCTATCGGGGAGCGGCCCTGACAGAGACCCAGTACTTC,CATYRGAALTETQYF
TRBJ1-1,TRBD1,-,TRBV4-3,TGCGCCAGCAGCCAAGACCAGGGGGCTGAAGCTTTCTTT,CASSQDQGAEAFF
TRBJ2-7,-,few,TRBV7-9,TGTGCCAGCAGCTTAGGGGGCGGGGACCTGGACGAGCAGTACTTC,CASSLGGGDLDEQYF
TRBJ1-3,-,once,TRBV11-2,TGTGCCAGCAGCTACGCCAGGGCTGGAAACACCATATATTTT,CASSYARAGNTIYF
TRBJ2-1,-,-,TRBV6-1,TGTGCCAGCAGTGAAGCGACAGAGAACAATGAGCAGTTCTTC,CASSEATENNEQFF
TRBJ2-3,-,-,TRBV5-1,TGCGCCAGCAGCTTGTACACAGATACGCAGTATTTT,CASSLYTDTQYF
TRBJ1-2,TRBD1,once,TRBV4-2,TGTGCCAGCAGCCGGACAGGTATAAACTATGGCTACACCTTC,CASSRTGINYGYTF
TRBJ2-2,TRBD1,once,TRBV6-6,TGTGCCAGCAGTTACTCGAGGCAGGGGGCCGGGGAGCTGTTTTTT,CASSYSRQGAGELFF
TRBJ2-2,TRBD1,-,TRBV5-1,TGCGCCAGCAGCTTTACAGGGGGGAACACCGGGGAGCTGTTTTTT,CASSFTGGNTGELFF
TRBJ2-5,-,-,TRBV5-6,TGTGCCAGCAGCTTCCGTACAGTCCAAGAGACCCAGTACTTC,CASSFRTVQETQYF
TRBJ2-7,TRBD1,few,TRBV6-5,TGTGCCAGCAGTTACAGGTCAGGGGGCTCCTACGAGCAGTACTTC,CASSYRSGGSYEQYF
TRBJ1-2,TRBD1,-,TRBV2,TGTGCCAGCAGTGGGACAGGGGAATTATATGGCTACACCTTC,CASSGTGELYGYTF
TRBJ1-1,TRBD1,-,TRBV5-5,TGTGCCAGCAGCCCCCAAACAGGGGCTCTTGGCACTGAAGCTTTCTTT,CASSPQTGALGTEAFF
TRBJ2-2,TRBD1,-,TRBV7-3,TGTGCCAGCAGTTCGCCCGGGACAGGGAACACCGGGGAGCTGTTTTTT,CASSSPGTGNTGELFF
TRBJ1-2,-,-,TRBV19,TGTGCCAGTAGTATTATGGGGCACCACTATGGCTACACCTTC,CASSIMGHHYGYTF
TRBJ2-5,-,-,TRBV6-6,TGTGCCAGCAGTCAGGCCTGGGAAGAGACCCAGTACTTC,CASSQAWEETQYF
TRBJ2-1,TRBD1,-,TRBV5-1,TGCGCCAGCAGCTTGTTAGGACAGGGGTACAATGAGCAGTTCTTC,CASSLLGQGYNEQFF
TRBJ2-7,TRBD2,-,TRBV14,TGTGCCAGCAGCCACAACAGCGGGAGGGCTTTCTCCTACGAGCAGTACTTC,CASSHNSGRAFSYEQYF
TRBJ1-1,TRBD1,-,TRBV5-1,TGCGCCAGCAATTCAGGGGGCGCGGGGAACACTGAAGCTTTCTTT,CASNSGGAGNTEAFF
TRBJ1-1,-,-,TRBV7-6,TGTGCCAGCAGCTTAGGACATTACACTGAAGCTTTCTTT,CASSLGHYTEAFF
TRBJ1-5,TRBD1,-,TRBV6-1,TGTGCCAGCAGTGGGGGACAGATTAGCAATCAGCCCCAGCATTTT,CASSGGQISNQPQHF
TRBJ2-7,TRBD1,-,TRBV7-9,TGTGCCAGCAGCGACCGGACAGGGGGAATTTGGGAGCAGTACTTC,CASSDRTGGIWEQYF
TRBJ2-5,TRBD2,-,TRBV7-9,TGTGCCAGCAGCTCGTCGACTAGCCGAGGGGAGACCCAGTACTTC,CASSSSTSRGETQYF
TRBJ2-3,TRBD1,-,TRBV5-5,TGTGCCAGCAGCTTGGGTGGGACAGGGGAAGATACGCAGTATTTT,CASSLGGTGEDTQYF